This T cell receptor (beta chain) was captured in a study of T cell repertoires in aging, cancer and after chemotherapy. The study, taken as a whole, reports: Rebound thymic output was suggested by rising median generation probability during chemotherapy in each cancer cohort.

This clonotype is categorized as medium-sized. Its antigen is as yet unknown. The ends were cut back, 0 bases at V and 11 bases at J, with 11 bases in the middle. There are 14 residues in the CDR3. The template was genomic DNA from peripheral blood, not RNA. Rearranged V-D-J TRB sequences were amplified with a mixed TRB-A/B primer pool. TCRdb independently ran MiXCR on the multiplex PCR reads; one entry per CDR3 protein. The sample comprises some 9,000 distinct CDR3 sequences, roughly 25% of which are singletons, and about 2.6% rests with the top ten. The chain links TRBV12-3 or TRBV12-4 to TRBJ1-6; a weak D match, TRBD1 (5 bases). Sequenced material: blood. The sequence derives from a human donor in good health. The CDR3 spells CASSLAHQGAPLHF. CDR3 DNA: TGTGCCAGCAGTTTAGCGCACCAGGGTGCACCCCTCCACTTT.